The 32 T cell receptor beta chains presented below share a single source sample, sequenced in a study of T cell repertoires in cytomegalovirus infection. Antigens of these TCRs are unknown. TCRdb ran MiXCR on the reads and lists one entry per CDR3 protein. Of 900,000 to 950,000 distinct CDR3 sequences in the sample, about 33% were seen once. This specimen consisted of cultured CD8+ T cells from PBMCs, obtained from culture after CMV antigen stimulation. All receptors come from a human donor in good health (CMV status not recorded). Some clones in this sample may be carry-over from other donors' samples.

The rearrangement uses TRBV20-1 and TRBJ2-7; D gene uncertain. This CDR3 contains 11 residues. V lost 3 bases, J lost 3 bases, and 6 bases lay in between. Germline values: CDR1 DFQATT, CDR2 SNEGSKA (reference sequence). The CDR3 DNA reads TGCAGTGCTAGGTCGTACTACGAGCAGTACGTC. Its translation: CSARSYYEQYV.

The chain carries TRBV7-9 and TRBJ2-7, with 7 bases that match TRBD1. This CDR3 has 13 residues. J gave up 4 bases and V 10 bases, and 10 bases lay outside the gene matches. In germline, CDR1 is SEHNR, CDR2 FQNEAQ (reference sequence). In nucleotides, the CDR3 is TGTGCCATCGGAACAGGGGTTGGGTACGAGCAGTACTTC. It specifies CAIGTGVGYEQYF.

This clonotype was observed a handful of times. This chain links TRBV20-1 with TRBJ1-2, with a tentative D call TRBD1 (6 bases). CDR3 size: 14 residues. The germline V gene has CDR1 DFQATT and CDR2 SNEGSKA (reference sequence). V dropped 1 base and J dropped 4 bases, with 13 bases sitting between them. CDR3 loop: CSARVETGLYGYTF. The CDR3 nucleotides are TGCAGTGCTAGAGTCGAGACAGGTCTCTATGGCTACACCTTC.

The sample holds a few counts of this clonotype. The genes are TRBV7-8 and TRBJ1-1, with TRBD1 identical over 9 bases. CDR3 size: 15 residues. The ends lost 5 bases at V and 5 bases at J; junction bases unmatched: 9. Germline CDR1 SGHVS, CDR2 FQNEAQ. CDR3 bases: TGTGCCAGCAGCCTGGGACAGGGCCAGTTGACTGAAGCTTTCTTT. Translation: CASSLGQGQLTEAFF.

The chain combines TRBV7-2 with TRBJ1-3, with no clear D. From germline, CDR1 is SGHTA and CDR2 FQGNSA. V was cut by 8 bases and J by 4 bases, with 9 bases left in between. CDR3 size: 12 residues. CDR3 coding DNA: TGTGCCAGCTTGGATCGGGGAAACACCATATATTTT. Translation: CASLDRGNTIYF.

The rearrangement links TRBV27 to TRBJ2-1, with D uncertain. CDR1 is MNHEY and CDR2 is SMNVEV in the germline V gene (reference sequence). The V gene lost 5 bases and the J gene lost 3 bases, with 14 bases spanning the gap. This CDR3 has 15 residues. The CDR3 protein is CASSPSSKGYNEQFF. DNA of the CDR3: TGTGCCAGCAGTCCGTCGAGCAAGGGCTACAATGAGCAGTTCTTC.

This clonotype was counted a few times. The genes are TRBV7-9 and TRBJ2-1; tentatively, D is TRBD1 or TRBD2 (7 bases each). There are 17 residues in the CDR3. With 1 base removed from V and 8 bases from J, the gap between germline ends came to 21 bases. The V gene's germline CDR1 is SEHNR and CDR2 FQNEAQ (reference sequence). The CDR3 reads CASSLGEGAYVDYEQFF. CDR3 DNA: TGTGCCAGCAGCTTAGGGGAGGGGGCTTATGTTGATTATGAGCAGTTCTTC.

Here the CDR3 DNA reads TGTGCCAGCAGCTGGGGACAGGGAGCTTTCTTT. Translation gives CASSWGQGAFF. The V gene is TRBV11-2, the J gene TRBJ1-1; the match to TRBD1 covers 9 bases. J lost 10 bases, V lost 4 bases, and 1 base had no gene match. The length of the CDR3 is 11 residues. CDR1 is SGHAT and CDR2 is FQNNGV in the germline V gene.

A few counts support this clonotype. CDR3 sequence (DNA): TGTGCCAGCAGCTCTCATGGACAGGGGAGGGCCACAGATACGCAGTATTTT. This sequence encodes CASSSHGQGRATDTQYF. The gene calls are TRBV11-2 and TRBJ2-3; 9 bases are shared with TRBD1. With 4 bases clipped from V and 2 bases from J, the junction kept 10 bases outside the gene matches. The V gene's germline CDR1 is SGHAT and CDR2 FQNNGV. The CDR3 totals 17 residues.

The V and J genes are TRBV28 and TRBJ2-3; 10 bases are a match to TRBD1. V lost 6 bases, J lost 2 bases, and 2 bases stayed unmatched. The CDR3 has 14 amino acids. CDR1 and CDR2 (germline): MDHEN, SYDVKM. CDR3 in DNA: TGTGCCAGCAGGGGGACAGGGGCCACAGATACGCAGTATTTT. Protein product: CASRGTGATDTQYF.

This clonotype was counted at least ten times. The V and J genes are TRBV7-9 and TRBJ2-3, with D possibly matching TRBD1 (6 bases). The CDR3 is 15 amino acids. The V and J ends lost 2 bases and 2 bases respectively, with 11 bases between them. CDR1 is SEHNR and CDR2 is FQNEAQ in the germline V gene (reference sequence). This CDR3 is CASSLQGPYTDTQYF. As DNA, the CDR3 is TGTGCCAGCAGCTTACAGGGGCCGTACACAGATACGCAGTATTTT.

The genes are TRBV18 and TRBJ2-4, with D hard to call. Germline V gene sequence: CDR1 KGHSH, CDR2 LQKENI. V was trimmed by 1 base and J by 2 bases, leaving 15 bases between them. CDR3 size: 17 residues. The CDR3 region is CASSPLEWIRPKNIQYF. The CDR3, as DNA: TGTGCCAGCTCACCACTCGAGTGGATCCGACCCAAAAACATTCAGTACTTC.

This clonotype has only one observation. The chain recombines TRBV2 with TRBJ2-1; 7 bases map to TRBD1. V shed 8 bases, J shed 3 bases, and the junction held 10 bases outside the gene matches. Germline loops: CDR1 SNHLY, CDR2 FYNNEI. The CDR3 sequence is 15 residues long. CDR3: CASSPGQDYYNEQFF. The CDR3 nucleotides read TGTGCCAGCTCCCCCGGACAGGATTACTACAATGAGCAGTTCTTC.

The chain uses TRBV7-3 and TRBJ2-1, with a weak D call TRBD1 (7 bases). With 2 bases removed from V and 7 bases from J, the gap between germline ends came to 12 bases. Germline loops: CDR1 SGHTA, CDR2 FQGTGA. The CDR3 contains 14 residues. The CDR3 nucleotides are TGTGCCAGCAGCTTACAGGGGGGTTGGAATGAGCAGTTCTTC. Its protein is CASSLQGGWNEQFF.

The CDR3 DNA reads TGTGCCATCAGACGACTAGCGGGGGACCAAGAGACCCAGTACTTC. Translation: CAIRRLAGDQETQYF. The chain has TRBV10-3 and TRBJ2-5; 12 bases line up with TRBD2. Germline V CDR1 and CDR2: ENHRY, SYGVKD. The CDR3 has 15 amino acids. Unmatched junction bases numbered 2, after V lost 6 bases and J lost 0 bases.

The CDR3 sequence is CASSLAVGSPLHF. Here the CDR3 DNA reads TGTGCCAGCAGCTTAGCAGTTGGTTCACCCCTCCACTTT. The chain links TRBV7-6 to TRBJ1-6; no clear D. V lost 0 bases to trimming and J lost 9 bases, with 6 bases between them. This CDR3 contains 13 residues. Germline V CDR1 and CDR2: SGHVS, FNYEAQ.

Notes on this clonotype: One junction end disagrees with the germline gene, perhaps due to a read error. This chain connects TRBV4-1 to TRBJ1-6, with D uncertain. CDR1 and CDR2 (germline): MGHRA, YSYEKL. This CDR3 comprises 17 residues. The CDR3 spells CASNQALQAAYNSPLHF. The CDR3 nucleotides are TGCGCCAGCAACCAAGCCCTTCAGGCAGCCTATAATTCACCCCTCCACTTT.

This clonotype showed up just a few times. This chain joins TRBV29-1 and TRBJ1-2; weak D call: TRBD1 (6 bases). The CDR3 loop spans 12 amino acids. V was trimmed by 5 bases and J by 3 bases, leaving 10 bases between them. The V gene's germline CDR1 is SQVTM and CDR2 ANQGSEA. CDR3 amino acids: CSVPTGYYGYTF. The CDR3 DNA reads TGCAGCGTTCCTACAGGGTACTATGGCTACACCTTC.

The gene calls are TRBV27 and TRBJ1-1; tentatively, D is TRBD1 (5 bases). CDR3 length equals 12 residues. The V end lost 6 bases, the J end lost 1 base, and 6 bases lay between the germline ends. Germline V gives CDR1 MNHEY, CDR2 SMNVEV (reference sequence). CDR3 in DNA: TGTGCCAGCAGGGACAAGAACACTGAAGCTTTCTTT. It encodes CASRDKNTEAFF.

This clonotype was recorded at least ten times. The chain links TRBV7-9 to TRBJ1-3; tentatively, D is TRBD1 (6 bases). V was clipped by 9 bases and J by 0 bases, with 27 bases between them. CDR1 and CDR2 from the germline V gene are SEHNR and FQNEAQ (reference sequence). The CDR3 has 19 amino acids. The CDR3 nucleotides read TGTGCCAGTGCATCCCCGGGACAAGCCCCGACAAGCTCTGGAAACACCATATATTTT. Translated: CASASPGQAPTSSGNTIYF.

This clonotype occurred once. It may be a read error: a sequence one base away is much more abundant. This likely comes from a read error, as the CDR3 has no conserved phenylalanine or tryptophan at its end. The chain carries TRBV7-6 and TRBJ2-2; D uncertain. The CDR3 runs to 17 residues. Trimming took 7 bases from V and 3 from J, leaving 21 bases between them. CDR1 is SGHVS and CDR2 is FNYEAQ in the germline V gene. CDR3 nucleotides: TGTGCCAGCACCCTACGTCGACATAAGTTAGACACCGGGGAGCTGTTTTCT. It translates to CASTLRRHKLDTGELFS.

The genes are TRBV6-1 and TRBJ2-1, with 10 positions matching TRBD2. Trimming removed 6 bases from V and 5 bases from J; junction bases left unmatched: 4. Per germline, CDR1 MNHNS and CDR2 SASEGT. There are 14 residues in the CDR3. CDR3 loop: CASSPLAGHNEQFF. CDR3 DNA: TGTGCCAGCAGCCCACTAGCGGGGCACAATGAGCAGTTCTTC.

The chain carries TRBV7-9 and TRBJ1-2; D is undetermined. CDR1 and CDR2 from the germline V gene are SEHNR and FQNEAQ (reference sequence). Trimming stripped 5 bases from V and 0 bases from J, with 13 bases between. The CDR3 totals 15 residues. The CDR3 sequence: CASSPARPPNYGYTF. The CDR3, as DNA: TGTGCCAGCAGCCCGGCCAGGCCACCTAACTATGGCTACACCTTC.

DNA of the CDR3: TGCGCCAGCGGCCCAGGAAGTGGCTACACCTTC. Translation: CASGPGSGYTF. The gene calls are TRBV10-2 and TRBJ1-2; D not certain. Per germline, CDR1 WSHSY and CDR2 SAAADI. With 8 bases removed from V and 7 bases from J, the gap between germline ends came to 11 bases. The CDR3 contains 11 residues.

The rearrangement uses TRBV27 and TRBJ2-7; 10 nucleotides agree with TRBD2. This CDR3 is built from 14 residues. J was trimmed by 4 bases and V by 3 bases; bases with no gene match: 3. The germline gives CDR1 MNHEY, CDR2 SMNVEV (reference sequence). The CDR3 DNA reads as TGTGCCAGCAGTTTCCTAGCGGGGGATTACGAGCAGTACGTC. It translates to CASSFLAGDYEQYV.

V is TRBV7-6 and J is TRBJ2-5; D uncertain. The CDR3 consists of 16 residues. In germline, CDR1 is SGHVS, CDR2 FNYEAQ. Trimming took off 5 bases at V and 1 base at J, with 17 bases between the two ends. CDR3 region: CASSPPRVAAQETQYF. CDR3 sequence (DNA): TGTGCCAGCAGCCCCCCCCGGGTAGCAGCCCAAGAGACCCAGTACTTC.

To note about this clonotype: The germline gene is not matched at one end of the junction; a read error may be the cause. The chain uses TRBV4-1 and TRBJ1-1; no reliable D call. The CDR3 is 12 residues long. CDR1 and CDR2 (germline): MGHRA, YSYEKL. The CDR3 sequence: CASNQDRSEAFF. For the CDR3, the DNA is TGCGCCAGCAACCAAGATCGTTCTGAAGCTTTCTTT.

The chain joins TRBV5-5 to TRBJ2-1; TRBD2 matches at 8 bases. V lost 6 bases to trimming and J lost 4 bases; unmatched junction nucleotides: 3. Germline assignment: CDR1 SGHKS and CDR2 YYEKEE (reference sequence). This CDR3 is 13 amino acids long. This CDR3 reads CASISGGYNEQFF. The CDR3 bases are TGTGCCAGCATCAGCGGGGGTTACAATGAGCAGTTCTTC.

The chain joins TRBV28 to TRBJ2-4; D unresolved. The ends were cut back, 4 bases at V and 0 bases at J, with 7 bases in the middle. The V gene's germline CDR1 is MDHEN and CDR2 SYDVKM. The CDR3 is 14 residues long. CDR3 in DNA: TGTGCCAGCAGTTCCCCGGTAGCCAAAAACATTCAGTACTTC. Translation gives CASSSPVAKNIQYF.

To note about this clonotype: With a much larger clone just one base away, this may be a read error. The chain recombines TRBV6-1 with TRBJ2-7; 7 bases align to TRBD1. Germline CDR1 reads MNHNS; CDR2 reads SASEGT. The CDR3 is 16 amino acids. V gave up 5 bases and J gave up 0 bases; unmatched junction bases: 10. This chain's CDR3 is CASSRTGTESSYEQYF. The CDR3 DNA sequence: TGTGCCAGCAGTAGAACCGGGACAGAGAGCTCCTACGAGCAGTACTTC.

The chain combines TRBV3-1 with TRBJ2-5, with a tentative D call TRBD1 (5 bases). CDR3 size: 17 residues. Germline values: CDR1 LGHDT, CDR2 YNNKEL (reference sequence). Trimming cost V 2 bases and J 4 bases, with 20 bases left between them. CDR3 coding DNA: TGTGCCAGCAGCCAATATTATTTCGGCAGGGCCCGAGAGACCCAGTACTTC. Residues: CASSQYYFGRARETQYF.

As DNA, the CDR3 is TGCAGCGTTCGGTGGCAGGGGGCCTACGAGCAGTACTTC. It encodes CSVRWQGAYEQYF. The chain carries TRBV29-1 and TRBJ2-7; the match to TRBD1 covers 7 bases. The germline CDR1 and CDR2 sequences are SQVTM and ANQGSEA. V gave up 5 bases and J gave up 2 bases; unmatched junction bases: 6. This CDR3 has 13 residues.